The source of this TCR beta chain is a study of shared clonotypes between healthy human individuals. Genomic DNA of every subset was divided equally among multiple immunoSEQ plates. The sorted-subset replicate PCRs were given around 190 ng DNA, which is some 29,000 T cell genomes. Only in-frame clones appear in the TCRdb table, and some are missing; sequencing was by immunoSEQ multiplex PCR. The top ten clones hold roughly 0.13% of a sample with around 2.1 million clones, about 94% of them seen once. This clonotype was sampled from a man aged 18 to 30 in good health. The specimen was naive CD4+ T cells sorted from blood. Sample subset: CD45RA+ positively selected.

The CDR3 loop is CAWSGGDTGDTQYF. In DNA form, the CDR3 reads TGTGCCTGGAGTGGAGGGGACACCGGAGATACGCAGTATTTT. The chain combines TRBV30 with TRBJ2-3; D may be TRBD1 (6 bases). Germline V gives CDR1 GTSNPN, CDR2 SVGIG (reference sequence). V gave up 1 base and J gave up 5 bases, with 13 bases separating them. The CDR3 length is 14 residues.